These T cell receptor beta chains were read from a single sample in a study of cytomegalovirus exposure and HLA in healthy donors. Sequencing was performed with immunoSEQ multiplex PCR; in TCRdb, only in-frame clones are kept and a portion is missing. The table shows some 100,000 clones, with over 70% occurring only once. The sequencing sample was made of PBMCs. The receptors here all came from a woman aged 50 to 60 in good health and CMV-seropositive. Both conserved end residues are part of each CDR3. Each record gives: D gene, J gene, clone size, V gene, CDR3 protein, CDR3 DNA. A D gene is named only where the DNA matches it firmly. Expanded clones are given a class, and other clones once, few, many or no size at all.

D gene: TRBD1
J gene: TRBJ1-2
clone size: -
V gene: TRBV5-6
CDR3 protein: CASSPRGVTGGKGYTF
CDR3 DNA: TGTGCCAGCAGCCCCAGGGGGGTGACAGGGGGCAAGGGCTACACCTTC

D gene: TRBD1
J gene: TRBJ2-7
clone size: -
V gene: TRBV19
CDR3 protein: CASRISGTGSYEQYF
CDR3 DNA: TGTGCCAGTAGGATATCCGGGACAGGTTCGTACGAGCAGTACTTC

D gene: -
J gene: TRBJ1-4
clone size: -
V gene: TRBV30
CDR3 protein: CAWSVGLATNEKLFF
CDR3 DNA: TGTGCCTGGAGTGTCGGTTTAGCAACTAATGAAAAACTGTTTTTT

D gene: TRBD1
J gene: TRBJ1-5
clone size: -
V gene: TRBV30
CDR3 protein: CAWSAGQGNQPQHF
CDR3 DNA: TGTGCCTGGAGTGCGGGACAGGGGAATCAGCCCCAGCATTTT

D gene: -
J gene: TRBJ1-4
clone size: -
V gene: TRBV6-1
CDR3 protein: CASSVQGREKLFF
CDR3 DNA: TGTGCCAGCAGTGTACAGGGAAGGGAAAAACTGTTTTTT

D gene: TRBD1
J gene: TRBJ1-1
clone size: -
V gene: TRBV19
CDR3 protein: CASSTRTGGHTEAFF
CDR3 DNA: TGTGCCAGTAGTACAAGGACAGGGGGCCACACTGAAGCTTTCTTT

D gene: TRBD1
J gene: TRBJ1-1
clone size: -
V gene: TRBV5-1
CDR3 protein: CASSLGQGLEAFF
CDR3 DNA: TGCGCCAGCAGCTTAGGACAGGGGTTGGAAGCTTTCTTT

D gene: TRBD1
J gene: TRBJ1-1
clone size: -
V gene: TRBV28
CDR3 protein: CASSKTGTGSLLQAFF
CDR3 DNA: TGTGCCAGCAGTAAGACCGGGACAGGGTCGCTCCTACAAGCTTTCTTT

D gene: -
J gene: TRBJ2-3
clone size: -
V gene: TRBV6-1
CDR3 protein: CASRRLRTDTQYF
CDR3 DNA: TGTGCCAGCAGGAGACTACGCACAGATACGCAGTATTTT

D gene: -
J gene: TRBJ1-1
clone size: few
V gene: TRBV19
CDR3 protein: CASSIGTGLNTEAFF
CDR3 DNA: TGTGCCAGTAGTATAGGTACAGGGCTGAACACTGAAGCTTTCTTT

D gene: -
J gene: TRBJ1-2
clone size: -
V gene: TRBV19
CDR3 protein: CASKIAQADYYGYTF
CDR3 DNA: TGTGCCAGTAAAATCGCACAGGCTGACTACTATGGCTACACCTTC

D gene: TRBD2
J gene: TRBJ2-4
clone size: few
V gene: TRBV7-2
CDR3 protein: CASSVTPGLVSVDKNIQYF
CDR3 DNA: TGTGCCAGCAGCGTGACACCGGGACTAGTTTCTGTAGACAAAAACATTCAGTACTTC

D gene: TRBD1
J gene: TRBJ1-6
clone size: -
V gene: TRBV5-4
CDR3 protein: CASSSKTGGGNSPLHF
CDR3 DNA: TGTGCCAGCAGTTCTAAGACAGGGGGCGGAAATTCACCCCTCCACTTT

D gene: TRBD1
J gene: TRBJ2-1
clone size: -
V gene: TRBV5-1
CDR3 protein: CASSLDGTGGNEQFF
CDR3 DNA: TGCGCCAGCAGCTTGGATGGGACAGGGGGCAATGAGCAGTTCTTC

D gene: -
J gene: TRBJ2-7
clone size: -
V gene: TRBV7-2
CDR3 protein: CASSLAGTSSYEQYF
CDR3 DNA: TGTGCCAGCAGCTTAGCGGGCACCAGCTCCTACGAGCAGTACTTC

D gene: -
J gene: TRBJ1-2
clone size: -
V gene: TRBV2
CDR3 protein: CASSDETAYGYTF
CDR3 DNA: TGTGCCAGCAGTGACGAGACAGCCTATGGCTACACCTTC

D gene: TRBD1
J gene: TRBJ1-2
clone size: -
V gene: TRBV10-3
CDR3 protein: CAISETLTGDYGYTF
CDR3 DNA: TGTGCCATCAGTGAGACACTAACAGGGGACTATGGCTACACCTTC

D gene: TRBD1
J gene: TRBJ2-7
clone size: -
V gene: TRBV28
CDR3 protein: CASSSGTGPYEQYF
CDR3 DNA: TGTGCCAGCAGCTCCGGGACAGGTCCCTACGAGCAGTACTTC

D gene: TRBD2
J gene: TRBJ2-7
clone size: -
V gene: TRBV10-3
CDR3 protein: CAISIGGTLDYEQYF
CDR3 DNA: TGTGCCATCAGTATCGGGGGGACTCTGGACTACGAGCAGTACTTC

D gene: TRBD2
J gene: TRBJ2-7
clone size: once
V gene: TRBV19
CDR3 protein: CASSKGLASYEQYF
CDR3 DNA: TGTGCCAGTAGTAAGGGACTAGCCTCCTACGAGCAGTACTTC

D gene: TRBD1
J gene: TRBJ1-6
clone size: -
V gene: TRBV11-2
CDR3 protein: CASSPGQNSPLHF
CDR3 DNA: TGTGCCAGCAGTCCGGGACAGAATTCACCCCTCCACTTT

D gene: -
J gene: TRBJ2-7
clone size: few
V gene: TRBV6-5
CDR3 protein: CASSVVGDEQYF
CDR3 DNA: TGTGCCAGCAGTGTTGTCGGGGACGAGCAGTACTTC

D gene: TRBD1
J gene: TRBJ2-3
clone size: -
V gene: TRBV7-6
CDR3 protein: CASSLTQGSDTQYF
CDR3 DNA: TGTGCCAGCAGCTTAACACAGGGGTCAGATACGCAGTATTTT

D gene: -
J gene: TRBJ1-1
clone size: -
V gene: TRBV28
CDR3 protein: CASSFRGDGHTEAFF
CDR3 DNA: TGTGCCAGCAGTTTTCGGGGGGATGGTCACACTGAAGCTTTCTTT

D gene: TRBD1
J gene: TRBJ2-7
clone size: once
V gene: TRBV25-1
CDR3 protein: CASSATGPYYEQYF
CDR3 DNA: TGTGCCAGCAGTGCGACAGGGCCCTACTACGAGCAGTACTTC

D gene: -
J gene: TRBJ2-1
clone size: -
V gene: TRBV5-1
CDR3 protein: CASSSSSGLGNEQFF
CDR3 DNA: TGCGCCAGCAGCTCCTCGTCGGGGTTGGGCAATGAGCAGTTCTTC

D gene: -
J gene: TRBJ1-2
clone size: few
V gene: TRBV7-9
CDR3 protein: CASSLDLADYGYTF
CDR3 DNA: TGTGCCAGCAGCTTAGATTTAGCGGACTATGGCTACACCTTC

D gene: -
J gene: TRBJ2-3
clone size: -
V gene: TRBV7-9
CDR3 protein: CASRLSGTDTQYF
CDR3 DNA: TGTGCCAGCAGGTTGAGCGGCACAGATACGCAGTATTTT

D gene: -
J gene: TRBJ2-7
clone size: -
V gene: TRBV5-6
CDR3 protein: CASSRGTSYEQYF
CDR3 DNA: TGTGCCAGCAGCCGTGGTACAAGCTACGAGCAGTACTTC

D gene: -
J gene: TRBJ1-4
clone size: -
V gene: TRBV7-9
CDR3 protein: CASSLEGQGYEKLFF
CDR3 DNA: TGTGCCAGCAGCTTAGAAGGGCAGGGTTATGAAAAACTGTTTTTT

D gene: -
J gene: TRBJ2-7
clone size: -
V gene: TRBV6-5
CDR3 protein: CASSSPLTSYEQYF
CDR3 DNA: TGTGCCAGCAGTTCTCCGCTGACTTCCTACGAGCAGTACTTC

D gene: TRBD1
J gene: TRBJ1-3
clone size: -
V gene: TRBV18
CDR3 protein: CASSPQGAPGNTIYF
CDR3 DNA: TGTGCCAGCTCACCACAGGGGGCTCCTGGAAACACCATATATTTT